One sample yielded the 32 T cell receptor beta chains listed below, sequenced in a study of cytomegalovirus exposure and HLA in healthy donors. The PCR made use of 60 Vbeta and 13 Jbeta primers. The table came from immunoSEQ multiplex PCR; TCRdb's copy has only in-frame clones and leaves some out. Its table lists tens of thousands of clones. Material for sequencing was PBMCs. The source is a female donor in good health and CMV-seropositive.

CDR3 sequence: CASSDQWTGTISYNSPLHF. The CDR3 DNA sequence: TGTGCCAGCAGTGACCAATGGACAGGAACCATCTCCTATAATTCACCCCTCCACTTT. The chain joins TRBV6-4 to TRBJ1-6, with TRBD1 matching 7 bases. V trimming: 2 bases; J trimming: 0 bases; junction bases outside the gene matches: 10. Germline loops: CDR1 MRHNA, CDR2 SNTAGT. The CDR3 sequence is 19 residues long.

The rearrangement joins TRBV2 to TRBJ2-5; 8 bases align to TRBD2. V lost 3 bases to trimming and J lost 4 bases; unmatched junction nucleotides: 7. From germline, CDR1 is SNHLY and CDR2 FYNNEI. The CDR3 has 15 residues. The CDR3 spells CASSDRGGAIETQYF. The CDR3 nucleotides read TGTGCCAGCAGTGACCGGGGGGGGGCCATAGAGACCCAGTACTTC.

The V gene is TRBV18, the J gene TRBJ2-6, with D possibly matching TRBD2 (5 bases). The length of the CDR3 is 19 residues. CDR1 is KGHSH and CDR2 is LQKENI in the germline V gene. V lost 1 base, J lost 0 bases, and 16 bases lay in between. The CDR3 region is CASSPRPGLTDSGANVLTF. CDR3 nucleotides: TGTGCCAGCTCACCACGGCCTGGACTCACCGACTCTGGGGCCAACGTCCTGACTTTC.

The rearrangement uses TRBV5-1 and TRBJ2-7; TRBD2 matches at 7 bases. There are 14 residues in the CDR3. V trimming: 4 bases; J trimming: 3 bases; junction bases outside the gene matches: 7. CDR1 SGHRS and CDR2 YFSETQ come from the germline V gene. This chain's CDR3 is CASSPSGTDYEQYF. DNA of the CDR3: TGCGCCAGCAGCCCGAGCGGGACCGACTACGAGCAGTACTTC.

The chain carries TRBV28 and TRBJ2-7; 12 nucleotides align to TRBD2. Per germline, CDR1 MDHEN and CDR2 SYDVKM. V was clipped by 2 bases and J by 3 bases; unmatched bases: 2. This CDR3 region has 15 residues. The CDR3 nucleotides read TGTGCCAGCAGTTTAGCGACTAGCGGGAGCTACGAGCAGTACTTC. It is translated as CASSLATSGSYEQYF.

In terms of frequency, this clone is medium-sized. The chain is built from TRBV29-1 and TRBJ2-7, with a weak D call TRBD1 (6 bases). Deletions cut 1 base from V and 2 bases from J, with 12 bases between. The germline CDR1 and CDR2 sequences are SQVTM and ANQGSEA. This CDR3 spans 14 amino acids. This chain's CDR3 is CSVEGDMGTYEQYF. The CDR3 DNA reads TGCAGCGTTGAAGGGGACATGGGAACCTACGAGCAGTACTTC.

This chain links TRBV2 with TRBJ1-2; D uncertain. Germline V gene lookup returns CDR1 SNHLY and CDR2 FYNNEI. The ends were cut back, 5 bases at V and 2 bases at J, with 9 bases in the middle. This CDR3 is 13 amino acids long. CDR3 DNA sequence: TGTGCCAGCAGTACAGACAACAACTATGGCTACACCTTC. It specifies CASSTDNNYGYTF.

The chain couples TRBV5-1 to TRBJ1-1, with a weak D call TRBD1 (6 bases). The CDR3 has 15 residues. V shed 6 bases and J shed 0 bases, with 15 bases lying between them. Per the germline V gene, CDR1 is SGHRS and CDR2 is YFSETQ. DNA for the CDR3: TGCGCCAGCAACCCTGGGGGCACCATGAACACTGAAGCTTTCTTT. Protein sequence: CASNPGGTMNTEAFF.

The chain's CDR3 is CASSPPRASSSYNEQFF. The CDR3 nucleotides read TGTGCCAGCTCACCACCGAGGGCCAGTAGTTCCTACAATGAGCAGTTCTTC. This sequence joins TRBV18 and TRBJ2-1; possibly TRBD2 for D (5 bases). Germline values: CDR1 KGHSH, CDR2 LQKENI. Trimming took 0 bases from V and 1 from J, leaving 13 bases between them. This CDR3 has 17 residues.

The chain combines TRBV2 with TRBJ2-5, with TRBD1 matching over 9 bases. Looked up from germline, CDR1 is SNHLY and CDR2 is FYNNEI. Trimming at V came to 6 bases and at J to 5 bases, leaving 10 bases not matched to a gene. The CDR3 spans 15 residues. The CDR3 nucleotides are TGTGCCAGCAGGACCGGGACAGGGAGGGCGGAGACCCAGTACTTC. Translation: CASRTGTGRAETQYF.

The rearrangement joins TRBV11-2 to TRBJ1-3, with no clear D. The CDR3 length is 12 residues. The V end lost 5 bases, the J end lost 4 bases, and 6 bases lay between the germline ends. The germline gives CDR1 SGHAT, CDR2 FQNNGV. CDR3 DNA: TGTGCCAGCAGCGCCGAGGGAAACACCATATATTTT. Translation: CASSAEGNTIYF.

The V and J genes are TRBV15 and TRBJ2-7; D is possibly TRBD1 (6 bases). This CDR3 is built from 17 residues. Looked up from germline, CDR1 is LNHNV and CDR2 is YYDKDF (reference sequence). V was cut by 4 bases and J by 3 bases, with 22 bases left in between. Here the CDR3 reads CATSNDRLGDPYYEQYF. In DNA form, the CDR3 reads TGTGCCACCAGCAACGACAGGCTGGGGGACCCCTACTACGAGCAGTACTTC.

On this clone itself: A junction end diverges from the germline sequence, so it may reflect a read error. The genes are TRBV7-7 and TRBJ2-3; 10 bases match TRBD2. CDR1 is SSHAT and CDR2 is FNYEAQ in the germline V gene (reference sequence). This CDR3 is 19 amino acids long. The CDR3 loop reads CASSPTPSGSQLGTDTQYF. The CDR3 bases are TGTGCTAGCAGCCCGACTCCTAGCGGGAGTCAGCTTGGTACAGATACGCAGTATTTT. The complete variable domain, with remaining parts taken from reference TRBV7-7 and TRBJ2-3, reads GAGVSQSPRYKVTKRGQDVTLRCDPISSHATLYWYQQALGQGPEFLTYFNYEAQPDKSGLPSDRFSAERPEGSISTLTIQRTEQRDSAMYRCASSPTPSGSQLGTDTQYFGPGTRLTVL.

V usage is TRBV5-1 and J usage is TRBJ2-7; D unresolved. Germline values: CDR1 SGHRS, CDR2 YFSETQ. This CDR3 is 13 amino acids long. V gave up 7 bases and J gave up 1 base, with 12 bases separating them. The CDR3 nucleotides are TGCGCCAGCCCTCAGGCTATTTCCTACGAGCAGTACTTC. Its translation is CASPQAISYEQYF.

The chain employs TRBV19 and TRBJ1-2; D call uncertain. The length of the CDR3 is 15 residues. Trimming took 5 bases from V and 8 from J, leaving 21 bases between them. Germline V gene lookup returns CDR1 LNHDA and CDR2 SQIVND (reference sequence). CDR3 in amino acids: CASSSRESASRGYTF. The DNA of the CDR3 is TGTGCCAGTAGTTCCCGGGAAAGCGCCTCGAGGGGCTACACCTTC.

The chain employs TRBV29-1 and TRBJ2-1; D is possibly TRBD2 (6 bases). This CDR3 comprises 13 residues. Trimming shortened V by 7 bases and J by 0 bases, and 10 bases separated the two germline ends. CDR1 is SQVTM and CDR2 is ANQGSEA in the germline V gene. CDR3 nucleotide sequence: TGCAGCGCCGCCGGGAGCTCCTACAATGAGCAGTTCTTC. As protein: CSAAGSSYNEQFF.

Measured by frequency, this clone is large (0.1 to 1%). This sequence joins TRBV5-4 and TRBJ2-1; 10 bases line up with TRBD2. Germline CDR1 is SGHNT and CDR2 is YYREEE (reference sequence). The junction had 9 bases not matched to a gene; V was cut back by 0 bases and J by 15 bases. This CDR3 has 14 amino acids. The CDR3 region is CASSLEGGLALPFF. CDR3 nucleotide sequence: TGTGCCAGCAGCTTGGAGGGGGGACTAGCGCTTCCGTTCTTC. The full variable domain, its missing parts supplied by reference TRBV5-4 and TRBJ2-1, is ETGVTQSPTHLIKTRGQQVTLRCSSQSGHNTVSWYQQALGQGPQFIFQYYREEENGRGNFPPRFSGLQFPNYSSELNVNALELDDSALYLCASSLEGGLALPFFGPGTRLTVL.

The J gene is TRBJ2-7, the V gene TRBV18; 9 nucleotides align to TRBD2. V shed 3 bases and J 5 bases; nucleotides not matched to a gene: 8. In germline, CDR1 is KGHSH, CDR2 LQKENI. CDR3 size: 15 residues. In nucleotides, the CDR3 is TGTGCCAGCTCACCCCTGGTAGCGGGAGTGGACGAGCAGTACTTC. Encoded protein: CASSPLVAGVDEQYF.

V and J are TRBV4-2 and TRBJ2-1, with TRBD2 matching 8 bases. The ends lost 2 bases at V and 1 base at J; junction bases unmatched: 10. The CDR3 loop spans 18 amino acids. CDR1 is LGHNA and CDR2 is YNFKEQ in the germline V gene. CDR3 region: CASSQLDWSGSSYNEQFF. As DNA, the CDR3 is TGTGCCAGCAGCCAACTAGACTGGAGCGGGAGTTCCTACAATGAGCAGTTCTTC.

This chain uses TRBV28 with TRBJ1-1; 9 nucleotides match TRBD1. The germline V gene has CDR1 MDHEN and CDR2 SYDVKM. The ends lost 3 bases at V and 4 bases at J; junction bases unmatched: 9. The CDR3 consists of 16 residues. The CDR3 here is CASSFYRGRRGTEAFF. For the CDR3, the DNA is TGTGCCAGCAGTTTTTACAGGGGGCGAAGGGGCACTGAAGCTTTCTTT.

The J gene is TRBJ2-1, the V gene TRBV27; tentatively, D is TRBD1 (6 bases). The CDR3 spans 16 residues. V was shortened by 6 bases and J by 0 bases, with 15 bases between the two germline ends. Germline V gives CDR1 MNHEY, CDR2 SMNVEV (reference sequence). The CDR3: CASRQSLGGSYNEQFF. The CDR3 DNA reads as TGTGCCAGCAGACAATCACTAGGGGGCTCCTACAATGAGCAGTTCTTC.

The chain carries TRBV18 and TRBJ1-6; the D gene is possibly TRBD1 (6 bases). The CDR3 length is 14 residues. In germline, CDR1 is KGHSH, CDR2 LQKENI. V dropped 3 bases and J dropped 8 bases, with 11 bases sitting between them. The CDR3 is CASSPSSGDSPLHF. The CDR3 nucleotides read TGTGCCAGCTCACCTAGCTCAGGGGATTCACCCCTCCACTTT.

The DNA of the CDR3 is TGTGCCAGCTCACTGGCGGGATTCACCTACGAGCAGTACTTC. It is translated as CASSLAGFTYEQYF. The V gene is TRBV18, the J gene TRBJ2-7, with D possibly TRBD2 on 6 matching bases. Germline V gene sequence: CDR1 KGHSH, CDR2 LQKENI. Trimming took 4 bases from V and 2 from J, leaving 12 bases between them. The length of the CDR3 is 14 residues.

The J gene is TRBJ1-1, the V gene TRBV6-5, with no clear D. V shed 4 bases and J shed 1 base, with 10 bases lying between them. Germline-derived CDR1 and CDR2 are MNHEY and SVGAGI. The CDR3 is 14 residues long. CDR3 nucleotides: TGTGCCAGCAGTTCCGCGAGGCGGAACACTGAAGCTTTCTTT. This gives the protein CASSSARRNTEAFF.

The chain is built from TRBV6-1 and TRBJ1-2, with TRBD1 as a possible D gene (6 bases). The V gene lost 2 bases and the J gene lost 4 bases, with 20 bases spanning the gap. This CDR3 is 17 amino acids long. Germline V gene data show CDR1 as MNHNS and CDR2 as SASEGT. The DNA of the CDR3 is TGTGCCAGCAGTGAAAAAATGTTGGGGGCGTCCCCCTATGGCTACACCTTC. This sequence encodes CASSEKMLGASPYGYTF.

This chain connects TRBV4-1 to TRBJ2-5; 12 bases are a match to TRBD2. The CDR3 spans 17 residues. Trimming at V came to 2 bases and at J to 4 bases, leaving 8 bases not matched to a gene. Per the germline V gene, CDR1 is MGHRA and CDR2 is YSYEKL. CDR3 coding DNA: TGCGCCAGCAGCCAAAGTCGCTCTAGCGGGGGGGCAGAGACCCAGTACTTC. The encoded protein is CASSQSRSSGGAETQYF.

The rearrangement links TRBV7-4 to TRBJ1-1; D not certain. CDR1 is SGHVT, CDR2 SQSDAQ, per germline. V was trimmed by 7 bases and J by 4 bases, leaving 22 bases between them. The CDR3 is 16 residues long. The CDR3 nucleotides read TGTGCCAGCAACCTAATTACGAGGGTATCGGGCACTGAAGCTTTCTTT. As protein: CASNLITRVSGTEAFF.

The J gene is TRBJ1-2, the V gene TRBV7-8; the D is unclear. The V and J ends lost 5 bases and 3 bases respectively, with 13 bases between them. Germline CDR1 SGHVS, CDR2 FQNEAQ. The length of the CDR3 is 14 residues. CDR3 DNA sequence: TGTGCCAGCAGCCCTACGCATGATCACTATGGCTACACCTTC. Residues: CASSPTHDHYGYTF.

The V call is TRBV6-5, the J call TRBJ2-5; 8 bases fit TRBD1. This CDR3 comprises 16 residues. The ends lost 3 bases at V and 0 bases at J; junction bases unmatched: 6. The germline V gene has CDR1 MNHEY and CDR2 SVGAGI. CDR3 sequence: CASSYVPQGDQETQYF. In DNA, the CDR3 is TGTGCCAGCAGTTATGTCCCACAGGGGGACCAAGAGACCCAGTACTTC.

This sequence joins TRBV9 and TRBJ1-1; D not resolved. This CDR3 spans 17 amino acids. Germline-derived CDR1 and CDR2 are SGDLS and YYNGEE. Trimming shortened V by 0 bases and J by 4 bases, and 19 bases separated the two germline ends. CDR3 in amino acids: CASSVASFGGTGTEAFF. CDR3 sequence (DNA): TGTGCCAGCAGCGTAGCTTCGTTTGGAGGAACTGGCACTGAAGCTTTCTTT.

The CDR3 spells CASSGSSGWYTQYF. CDR3 nucleotides: TGTGCCAGCAGCGGCTCTAGCGGGTGGTATACGCAGTATTTT. This chain links TRBV7-6 with TRBJ2-3; 8 nucleotides match TRBD2. The junction had 8 bases not matched to a gene; V was cut back by 5 bases and J by 7 bases. Per germline, CDR1 SGHVS and CDR2 FNYEAQ. The CDR3 covers 14 residues.

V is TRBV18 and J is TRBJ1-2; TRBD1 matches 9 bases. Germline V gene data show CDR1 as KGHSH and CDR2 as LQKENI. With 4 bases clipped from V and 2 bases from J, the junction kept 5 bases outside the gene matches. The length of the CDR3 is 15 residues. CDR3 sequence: CASSLRTGANYGYTF. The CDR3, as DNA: TGTGCCAGCTCACTCCGGACAGGGGCCAACTATGGCTACACCTTC.